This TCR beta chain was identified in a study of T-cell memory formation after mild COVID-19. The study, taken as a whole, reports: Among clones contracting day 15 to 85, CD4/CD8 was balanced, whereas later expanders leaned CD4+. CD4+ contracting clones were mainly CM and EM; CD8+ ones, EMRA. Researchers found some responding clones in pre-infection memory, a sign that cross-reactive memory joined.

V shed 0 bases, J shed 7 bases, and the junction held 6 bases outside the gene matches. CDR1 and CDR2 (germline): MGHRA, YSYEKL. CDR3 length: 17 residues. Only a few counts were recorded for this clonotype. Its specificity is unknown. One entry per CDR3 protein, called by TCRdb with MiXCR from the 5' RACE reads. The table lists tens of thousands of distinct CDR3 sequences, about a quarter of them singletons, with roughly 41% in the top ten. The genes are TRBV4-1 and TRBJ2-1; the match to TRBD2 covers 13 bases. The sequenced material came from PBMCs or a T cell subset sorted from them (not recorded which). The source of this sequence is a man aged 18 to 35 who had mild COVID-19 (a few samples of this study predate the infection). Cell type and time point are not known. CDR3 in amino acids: CASSQETSGGARNEQFF. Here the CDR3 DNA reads TGCGCCAGCAGCCAAGAAACTAGCGGGGGGGCCAGGAATGAGCAGTTCTTC.